This entry describes one T cell receptor (beta chain). Its antigen is not known. TCRbeta libraries were built with three rounds of nested PCR, modified from ARM-PCR. TCRdb used MiXCR to reprocess the multiplex PCR reads, holding one entry per CDR3 protein. Among about 75,000 distinct CDR3 sequences listed, about two thirds were seen once. This sample's RNA came from whole unsorted tissue. Distant lung tissue was collected more than 3 cm away from the tumor edge. The data belong to a study of tumor and adjacent non-tumor tissue in lung cancer. Study-wide results and caveats: Top 100 clones took a larger repertoire share in normal lung.

V was trimmed by 6 bases and J by 9 bases, leaving 14 bases between them. CDR3 length: 13 residues. This sequence joins TRBV12-3 or TRBV12-4 and TRBJ2-2; D not certain. The source is a woman aged 50 to 60 with non-small cell lung cancer. The source material was distant non-tumor lung tissue. The CDR3 nucleotides read TGTGCCAGCAGGGGCCAAGTCGGCAGGGAGCTGTTTTTT. Amino acid sequence: CASRGQVGRELFF.